Following are 26 T cell receptor beta chains from one sample sequenced in a study of blood T cell repertoires in COVID-19. Method: immunoSEQ multiplex PCR; TCRdb's copy keeps in-frame clones and lacks some. The table includes 150,000 to 200,000 clones, about 92% detected once. The sequenced material came from peripheral blood. The receptors were gathered from a man between 60 and 75 years old with active or convalescent COVID-19.

The chain carries TRBV7-9 and TRBJ2-2; 7 bases fit TRBD2. V was pared by 1 base and J by 4 bases, with 6 bases of the junction left unmatched. The CDR3 loop spans 16 amino acids. Germline-derived CDR1 and CDR2 are SEHNR and FQNEAQ (reference sequence). CDR3 amino acids: CASSLGGGSGTGELFF. In DNA, the CDR3 is TGTGCCAGCAGCTTAGGTGGCGGGAGTGGCACCGGGGAGCTGTTTTTT. Drawing the rest from reference TRBV7-9 and TRBJ2-2, the complete variable domain is DTGVSQNPRHKITKRGQNVTFRCDPISEHNRLYWYRQTLGQGPEFLTYFQNEAQLEKSRLLSDRFSAERPKGSFSTLEIQRTEQGDSAMYLCASSLGGGSGTGELFFGEGSRLTVL.

The V call is TRBV12-5, the J call TRBJ2-7; 9 bases align to TRBD2. The trim removed 6 bases at V and 6 bases at J, leaving 9 bases unmatched. The CDR3 is 14 residues long. Germline V gene lookup returns CDR1 LGHNT and CDR2 FRNRAP. CDR3 coding DNA: TGTGCTAGTGGCCGCCTGGCGGGAGGGGCCGAGCAGTACTTC. Protein: CASGRLAGGAEQYF.

The V call is TRBV5-6, the J call TRBJ2-1, with D unresolved. V was shortened by 0 bases and J by 3 bases, with 7 bases between the two germline ends. In germline, CDR1 is SGHDT, CDR2 YYEEEE. This CDR3 contains 14 residues. Written as DNA, the CDR3 is TGTGCCAGCAGCTTGGGTAGCAGCTACAATGAGCAGTTCTTC. Amino acid sequence: CASSLGSSYNEQFF. The full variable domain, with the rest looked up from reference TRBV5-6 and TRBJ2-1, is DAGVTQSPTHLIKTRGQQVTLRCSPKSGHDTVSWYQQALGQGPQFIFQYYEEEERQRGNFPDRFSGHQFPNYSSELNVNALLLGDSALYLCASSLGSSYNEQFFGPGTRLTVL.

This chain connects TRBV12-3 or TRBV12-4 to TRBJ2-3; the D is unclear. V was shortened by 3 bases and J by 5 bases, with 9 bases between the two germline ends. This CDR3 is built from 13 residues. The CDR3 is CASSLSMIDTQYF. Written as DNA, the CDR3 is TGTGCCAGCAGTTTGTCTATGATAGATACGCAGTATTTT.

The J gene is TRBJ2-1, the V gene TRBV10-1; D gene uncertain. The CDR3 has 16 amino acids. Germline V CDR1 and CDR2: WNHNN, SYGVQD (reference sequence). Trimming left V 5 bases short and J 9 bases short, with 23 bases between. CDR3 sequence (DNA): TGCGCCAGCAGTAGCGATCTTCGTACCAAAACGGGTGAGCAGTTCTTC. Residues: CASSSDLRTKTGEQFF.

CDR3 amino acids: CASSFRDSPSEAFF. The CDR3 DNA reads as TGTGCCAGCAGCTTCCGGGACAGCCCTTCTGAAGCTTTCTTT. The rearrangement joins TRBV7-9 to TRBJ1-1; 7 positions match TRBD1. The CDR3 covers 14 residues. The ends lost 3 bases at V and 6 bases at J; junction bases unmatched: 7. CDR1 is SEHNR and CDR2 is FQNEAQ in the germline V gene (reference sequence).

This clone occurred once. The rearrangement joins TRBV7-8 to TRBJ1-6, with a weak D call TRBD1 (6 bases). The germline V and J ends were trimmed by 1 base and 10 bases, with 17 bases remaining between them. The CDR3 runs 16 residues. Germline-derived CDR1 and CDR2 are SGHVS and FQNEAQ. Here the CDR3 reads CASSLGEDRSGSPLHF. The CDR3 DNA reads as TGTGCCAGCAGCTTAGGGGAAGACAGGTCAGGATCACCCCTCCACTTT.

This clone was observed a few times. The rearrangement uses TRBV6-5 and TRBJ2-1; 11 nucleotides agree with TRBD1. The CDR3 runs 15 residues. J lost 7 bases, V lost 5 bases, and 7 bases had no gene match. Germline CDR1 and CDR2: MNHEY and SVGAGI. The CDR3 loop is CASSPPGQGGNEQFF. CDR3 DNA: TGTGCCAGCAGTCCTCCGGGACAGGGGGGAAATGAGCAGTTCTTC.

The J gene is TRBJ2-7, the V gene TRBV7-8; 8 bases align to TRBD2. V dropped 5 bases and J dropped 2; count of bases not matched to a gene: 8. The CDR3 is made up of 15 amino acids. Germline V gives CDR1 SGHVS, CDR2 FQNEAQ. CDR3 in DNA: TGTGCCAGCAGCCAGGGAAGCGGGGGAACCTACGAGCAGTACTTC. Encoded protein: CASSQGSGGTYEQYF.

The rearrangement links TRBV6-6 to TRBJ1-2; the match to TRBD1 covers 11 bases. The CDR3 has 17 amino acids. Losses at the gene ends were 5 bases for V and 4 bases for J; bases not matched to a gene: 12. CDR1 and CDR2 (germline): MNHNY, SVGAGI (reference sequence). The CDR3 nucleotides are TGTGCCAGCAGTCCTGCGGACAGGGGGCTTTTCCTCTATGGCTACACCTTC. Translating it yields CASSPADRGLFLYGYTF.

The chain combines TRBV7-2 with TRBJ2-5; tentatively, D is TRBD2 (6 bases). The ends were cut back, 1 base at V and 5 bases at J, with 23 bases in the middle. CDR1 and CDR2 from the germline V gene are SGHTA and FQGNSA. This CDR3 has 18 amino acids. CDR3 nucleotides: TGTGCCAGCAGCTTAGTTCCGCGGGGCTCATCATTGGGGGAGACCCAGTACTTC. It is translated as CASSLVPRGSSLGETQYF.

The chain links TRBV3-1 (or the pseudogene TRBV3-2) to TRBJ2-5; 11 bases agree with TRBD2. The length of the CDR3 is 15 residues. The trim removed 1 base at V and 4 bases at J, leaving 2 bases unmatched. Germline-derived CDR1 and CDR2 are LGHDT and YNNKEL (reference sequence). DNA of the CDR3: TGTGCCAGCAGCCAAGGGCTAGCGGGGGGAGAGACCCAGTACTTC. It encodes CASSQGLAGGETQYF.

The chain is built from TRBV4-1 and TRBJ1-5; unclear D gene. V lost 2 bases and J lost 0, with 8 bases in between. In germline, CDR1 is MGHRA, CDR2 YSYEKL. This CDR3 is 15 amino acids long. CDR3 protein: CASSQYSYSNQPQHF. The DNA for the CDR3 is TGCGCCAGCAGCCAATATTCCTATAGCAATCAGCCCCAGCATTTT.

The chain has TRBV27 and TRBJ1-5, with TRBD1 identical over 9 bases. The ends lost 5 bases at V and 0 bases at J; junction bases unmatched: 14. Germline loops: CDR1 MNHEY, CDR2 SMNVEV (reference sequence). The CDR3 loop spans 19 amino acids. CDR3 sequence: CASSPHLLGGQGSNQPQHF. CDR3 nucleotide sequence: TGTGCCAGCAGTCCACACCTTCTAGGGGGACAGGGTAGCAATCAGCCCCAGCATTTT.

This chain connects TRBV5-1 to TRBJ1-6; 11 nucleotides align to TRBD1. The CDR3 is 15 residues long. Germline V gives CDR1 SGHRS, CDR2 YFSETQ. The V gene end was trimmed by 5 bases and the J gene end by 8 bases; junction bases not matched to a gene: 6. In DNA, the CDR3 is TGCGCCAGCAGTCTAGGACAGGGGGCGGATTCACCCCTCCACTTT. Translating it yields CASSLGQGADSPLHF. The variable domain in full, with the rest retrieved from reference TRBV5-1 and TRBJ1-6, is KAGVTQTPRYLIKTRGQQVTLSCSPISGHRSVSWYQQTPGQGLQFLFEYFSETQRNKGNFPGRFSGRQFSNSRSEMNVSTLELGDSALYLCASSLGQGADSPLHFGNGTRLTVT.

V usage is TRBV19 and J usage is TRBJ2-7; 7 bases are shared with TRBD1. With V trimmed by 1 base and J by 5 bases, 11 bases remained unmatched. CDR1 is LNHDA and CDR2 is SQIVND in the germline V gene (reference sequence). The CDR3 is 16 residues long. The CDR3 loop is CASSIVFDRVANEQYF. Written as DNA, the CDR3 is TGTGCCAGTAGTATAGTATTTGACAGGGTCGCCAACGAGCAGTACTTC.

This chain uses TRBV5-1 with TRBJ2-1, with a weak D call TRBD2 (5 bases). The CDR3 is 15 amino acids. Germline CDR1 reads SGHRS; CDR2 reads YFSETQ. Trimming removed 1 base from V and 8 bases from J, with 16 bases in between. DNA for the CDR3: TGCGCCAGCAGCTTGCGGACCCTCGAGGGTGATGAGCAGTTCTTC. It yields the protein CASSLRTLEGDEQFF. Complete variable domain (other parts from reference TRBV5-1 and TRBJ2-1): KAGVTQTPRYLIKTRGQQVTLSCSPISGHRSVSWYQQTPGQGLQFLFEYFSETQRNKGNFPGRFSGRQFSNSRSEMNVSTLELGDSALYLCASSLRTLEGDEQFFGPGTRLTVL.

The CDR3 nucleotides are TGTGCCATCAGGCCAGGGTCGTCGAACACTGAAGCTTTCTTT. It yields the protein CAIRPGSSNTEAFF. The chain employs TRBV10-3 and TRBJ1-1; tentatively, D is TRBD1 (5 bases). Trimming took 6 bases from V and 1 from J, leaving 12 bases between them. Germline CDR1 and CDR2: ENHRY and SYGVKD. The CDR3 consists of 14 residues.

This chain uses TRBV19 with TRBJ1-1; 7 bases are shared with TRBD1. The CDR3 totals 13 residues. The V segment lost 6 bases and the J segment 5 bases; nucleotides outside the gene matches: 6. Germline CDR1 and CDR2: LNHDA and SQIVND (reference sequence). DNA of the CDR3: TGTGCCAGTAGGACAAGGGGGCTGACTGAAGCTTTCTTT. This sequence encodes CASRTRGLTEAFF.

The V call is TRBV7-9, the J call TRBJ2-7; D possibly corresponds to TRBD1 (6 bases). V was pared by 5 bases and J by 0 bases, with 17 bases between. In germline, CDR1 is SEHNR, CDR2 FQNEAQ (reference sequence). This CDR3 comprises 16 residues. In nucleotides, the CDR3 is TGTGCCAGCAGCCCGTGGACAGAAACGTCCTCCTACGAGCAGTACTTC. Translating gives CASSPWTETSSYEQYF.

The count of this clone is one. The genes are TRBV7-9 and TRBJ1-2; 9 bases agree with TRBD1. Germline CDR1 reads SEHNR; CDR2 reads FQNEAQ (reference sequence). The V gene end was trimmed by 1 base and the J gene end by 8 bases; junction bases not matched to a gene: 5. The CDR3 runs to 14 residues. DNA of the CDR3: TGTGCCAGCAGCTTAGACAGGGGGCACCTGGGCTACACCTTC. Its protein product is CASSLDRGHLGYTF.

This chain links TRBV10-3 with TRBJ1-3; the match to TRBD1 covers 9 bases. The germline CDR1 and CDR2 sequences are ENHRY and SYGVKD. V gave up 4 bases and J gave up 2 bases; unmatched junction bases: 3. The CDR3 has 15 residues. The CDR3 region has the DNA TGTGCCATCAGTGGACAGGGGGTCGCTGGAAACACCATATATTTT. Translation: CAISGQGVAGNTIYF.

The chain recombines TRBV10-3 with TRBJ1-1; TRBD1 matches at 7 bases. CDR1 ENHRY and CDR2 SYGVKD come from the germline V gene. V was clipped by 6 bases and J by 10 bases; unmatched bases: 8. CDR3 length: 12 residues. The DNA for the CDR3 is TGTGCCATCAGCTCCGACAGGGTAACAGCTTTCTTT. This gives the protein CAISSDRVTAFF.

The chain links TRBV6-6 to TRBJ2-2; a possible D gene is TRBD1 (7 bases). V dropped 5 bases and J dropped 1 base, with 14 bases sitting between them. Germline V gives CDR1 MNHNY, CDR2 SVGAGI (reference sequence). The CDR3 is 16 residues long. The CDR3 spells CASSQAGQKNTGELFF. The CDR3, as DNA: TGTGCCAGCAGTCAGGCGGGACAGAAGAACACCGGGGAGCTGTTTTTT.

The chain uses TRBV7-9 and TRBJ2-4, with D tentatively TRBD2 (5 bases). The germline gives CDR1 SEHNR, CDR2 FQNEAQ (reference sequence). Trimming removed 1 base from V and 7 bases from J, with 11 bases in between. The CDR3 loop spans 14 amino acids. The CDR3 DNA sequence: TGTGCCAGCAGCTTAGACTACACGGGGAACATTCAGTACTTC. The encoded protein is CASSLDYTGNIQYF.

The chain joins TRBV6-6 to TRBJ2-7; weak D call: TRBD2 (6 bases). The CDR3 runs 13 residues. Germline values: CDR1 MNHNY, CDR2 SVGAGI (reference sequence). Trimming removed 7 bases from V and 4 bases from J, with 14 bases in between. The CDR3 nucleotides are TGTGCCAGCACTCTCTTTCGGGGGTACGAGCAGTACTTC. This codes for CASTLFRGYEQYF.